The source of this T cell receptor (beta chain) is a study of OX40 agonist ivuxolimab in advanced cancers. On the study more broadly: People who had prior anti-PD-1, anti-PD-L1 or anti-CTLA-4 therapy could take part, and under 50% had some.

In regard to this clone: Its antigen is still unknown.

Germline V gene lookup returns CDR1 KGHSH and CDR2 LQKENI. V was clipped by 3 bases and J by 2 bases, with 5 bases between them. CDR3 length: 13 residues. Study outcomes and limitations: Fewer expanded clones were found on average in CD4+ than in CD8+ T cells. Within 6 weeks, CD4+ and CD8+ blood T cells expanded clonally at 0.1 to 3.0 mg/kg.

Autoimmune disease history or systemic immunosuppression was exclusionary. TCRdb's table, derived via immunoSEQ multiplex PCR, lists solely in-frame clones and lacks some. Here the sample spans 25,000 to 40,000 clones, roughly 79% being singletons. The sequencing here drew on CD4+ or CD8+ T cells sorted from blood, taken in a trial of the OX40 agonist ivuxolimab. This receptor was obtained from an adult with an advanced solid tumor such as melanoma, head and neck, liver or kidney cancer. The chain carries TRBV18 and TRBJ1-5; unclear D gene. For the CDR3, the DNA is TGTGCCAGCTCACCGGACGGCAATCAGCCCCAGCATTTT. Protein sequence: CASSPDGNQPQHF.